This T cell receptor beta chain appears in the sequencing data of a study of T cell responses to AZD1222 COVID-19 vaccine. On the study more broadly: Second doses that came at about 4 or about 12 weeks were put together. Study-wide points: As reported, nearly half of all spike-specific TCRs target variant regions that are unmutated. Seropositive AZD1222 recipients at baseline numbered only five or six. It should be noted that donors were predominantly white British and more often female, and clonal diversity was possibly underestimated.

Germline CDR1 KGHDR, CDR2 SFDVKD. This CDR3 has 13 residues. V lost 5 bases, J lost 4 bases, and 8 bases lay in between. For this clone: Its target is not known.

TCRdb's table, derived via immunoSEQ multiplex PCR, lists solely in-frame clones and lacks some. The repertoire holds roughly 110,000 clones, with roughly 90% as singletons. The TCR sequence derives from an adult in good health. This rearrangement joins TRBV24-1 to TRBJ1-3; D is unclear. The starting material was peripheral blood, obtained on day 0 of AZD1222 vaccination. The CDR3 bases are TGTGCCACCAGTGGCCCAGACGGAAACACCATATATTTT. It yields the protein CATSGPDGNTIYF.